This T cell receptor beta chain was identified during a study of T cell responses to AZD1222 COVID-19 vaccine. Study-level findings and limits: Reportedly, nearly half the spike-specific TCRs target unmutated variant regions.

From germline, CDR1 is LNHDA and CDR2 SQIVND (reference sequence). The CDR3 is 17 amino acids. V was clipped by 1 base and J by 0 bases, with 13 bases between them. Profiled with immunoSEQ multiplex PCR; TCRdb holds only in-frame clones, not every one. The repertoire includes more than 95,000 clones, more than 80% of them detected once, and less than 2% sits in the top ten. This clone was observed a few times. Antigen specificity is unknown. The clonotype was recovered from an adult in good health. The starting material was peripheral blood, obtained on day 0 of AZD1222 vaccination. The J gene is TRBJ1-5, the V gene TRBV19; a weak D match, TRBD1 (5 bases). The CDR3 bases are TGTGCCAGTAGTATAGCTGCGACAGAGATTAGCAATCAGCCCCAGCATTTT. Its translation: CASSIAATEISNQPQHF.